There are a few counts of the clone carrying this TCR beta chain. Its antigen is as yet unknown. Researchers reported that TCR beta cDNA libraries carried unique molecular identifiers. TCRdb redid the calling of the PCR reads with MiXCR, one entry per CDR3 protein. The sample has almost 700,000 distinct CDR3 sequences, around 60% seen once. This sample stems from a study of post-analysis software for immune sequencing data. At the level of the study: Courses of disease covered relapsing-remitting, secondary progressive and progressive-relapsing multiple sclerosis. Study-wide findings and caveats: Relative to controls, patients with multiple sclerosis showed significantly lower normalized Chao1 diversity.

Sequencing was carried out using blood. The TCR comes from a girl aged 2-9 years with multiple sclerosis.

In nucleotides, the CDR3 is TGTGCCAGCAGGCTGGACAGTGTAGCCAAAAACATTCAGTACTTC. Translated: CASRLDSVAKNIQYF. The V gene is TRBV2, the J gene TRBJ2-4, with TRBD1 as a possible D gene (6 bases). V lost 6 bases, J lost 0 bases, and 12 bases lay in between. Germline assignment: CDR1 SNHLY and CDR2 FYNNEI. The CDR3 spans 15 residues. Supplemented by reference TRBV2 and TRBJ2-4, the full variable domain reads EPEVTQTPSHQVTQMGQEVILRCVPISNHLYFYWYRQILGQKVEFLVSFYNNEISEKSEIFDDQFSVERPDGSNFTLKIRSTKLEDSAMYFCASRLDSVAKNIQYFGAGTRLSVL.